This entry lists 7 T cell receptor beta chains sequenced from one sample in a study of T cell repertoires in cytomegalovirus infection. Antigen specificity for these receptors is unknown. TCRdb itself ran the reads through MiXCR, one entry per CDR3 protein. This table holds more than 300,000 distinct CDR3 sequences, about a third found once. Sequencing used cultured PBMCs, obtained from culture after CMV antigen stimulation. The receptors here all came from a human donor in good health (CMV status not recorded). Some clones in this sample may be carry-over from other donors' samples.

Comments on this clonotype: A read error may account for a junction end that differs from germline. V gene TRBV20-1 combines with J gene TRBJ2-1; 11 positions match TRBD2. The CDR3 has 15 residues. Germline lookup yields CDR1 DFQATT and CDR2 SNEGSKA (reference sequence). This CDR3 is CSAKGLAVYYNQQFF. CDR3 DNA: TGCAGTGCTAAGGGACTAGCGGTCTACTACAATCAGCAGTTCTTC.

The V call is TRBV11-2, the J call TRBJ2-3; D ambiguous. V lost 0 bases, J lost 7 bases, and 8 bases lay in between. The length of the CDR3 is 13 residues. The germline CDR1 and CDR2 sequences are SGHAT and FQNNGV. CDR3 residues: CASSLDPLYTQYF. CDR3 coding DNA: TGTGCCAGCAGCTTAGATCCCTTATATACGCAGTATTTT. Full variable domain (outside the CDR3, taken from reference TRBV11-2 and TRBJ2-3): EAGVAQSPRYKIIEKRQSVAFWCNPISGHATLYWYQQILGQGPKLLIQFQNNGVVDDSQLPKDRFSAERLKGVDSTLKIQPAKLEDSAVYLCASSLDPLYTQYFGPGTRLTVL.

Ten or more counts support this clonotype. The chain uses TRBV7-2 and TRBJ1-2, with TRBD1 identical over 9 bases. The trim removed 2 bases at V and 8 bases at J, leaving 12 bases unmatched. Germline V gene lookup returns CDR1 SGHTA and CDR2 FQGNSA. CDR3 length: 16 amino acids. The CDR3 nucleotides are TGTGCCAGCAGCTTACCGACCGGGACAGGGACTCTCGGCTACACCTTC. This encodes CASSLPTGTGTLGYTF. Together with reference TRBV7-2 and TRBJ1-2, the CDR3 gives the full variable domain: GAGVSQSPSNKVTEKGKDVELRCDPISGHTALYWYRQSLGQGLEFLIYFQGNSAPDKSGLPSDRFSAERTGGSVSTLTIQRTQQEDSAVYLCASSLPTGTGTLGYTFGSGTRLTVV.

This clonotype is labeled as medium-sized. The chain uses TRBV7-2 and TRBJ1-1, with 8 bases aligning to TRBD1. Germline CDR1 reads SGHTA; CDR2 reads FQGNSA. This CDR3 spans 16 amino acids. After removal of 1 base from V and 4 bases from J, the junction contained 8 bases not matched to a gene. The CDR3 DNA sequence: TGTGCCAGCAGCTTAGGGCCAGGGGGCTGGGGCACTGAAGCTTTCTTT. Translation: CASSLGPGGWGTEAFF.

This clonotype was seen only a few times. The CDR3 DNA is TGTGCCAGTAGTATATCGGCGGGACAGCTGCAGTACGTC. This sequence encodes CASSISAGQLQYV. This chain links TRBV19 with TRBJ2-7, with a weak D call TRBD1 (7 bases). CDR3 length equals 13 residues. Germline assignment: CDR1 LNHDA and CDR2 SQIVND (reference sequence). Trimming shortened V by 2 bases and J by 9 bases, and 14 bases separated the two germline ends.

V is TRBV6-1 and J is TRBJ2-1; a weak D match, TRBD2 (6 bases). The CDR3 runs to 15 residues. Trimming took off 5 bases at V and 3 bases at J, with 14 bases between the two ends. Per germline, CDR1 MNHNS and CDR2 SASEGT. In nucleotides, the CDR3 is TGTGCCAGCAGTCCAACCCGGACTAACTACAATGAGCAGTTCTTC. Translating it yields CASSPTRTNYNEQFF.

The chain combines TRBV15 with TRBJ1-1; D not resolved. The V gene's germline CDR1 is LNHNV and CDR2 YYDKDF (reference sequence). This CDR3 is built from 15 residues. With 0 bases removed from V and 0 bases from J, the gap between germline ends came to 8 bases. CDR3 sequence: CATSRDTLMNTEAFF. The CDR3 nucleotides are TGTGCCACCAGCAGAGATACACTGATGAACACTGAAGCTTTCTTT.